The 7 T cell receptor beta chains below all came from one sample that was sequenced in a study of blood T cell repertoires in COVID-19. The repertoire was sequenced with immunoSEQ multiplex PCR; TCRdb's copy has only in-frame clones and lacks some. The sample has about 42,000 clones, around 90% seen once; the top ten hold about 3%. The source material was peripheral blood. Source of these receptors: a man aged 45 to 65 with active COVID-19.

The V call is TRBV7-2, the J call TRBJ1-4; D might be TRBD1 (6 bases). There are 13 residues in the CDR3. The germline V gene encodes CDR1 SGHTA and CDR2 FQGNSA. Between the trimmed V and J ends, which lost 4 bases and 11 bases, there was a span of 14 bases. The CDR3 loop reads CASSSRTEKKLFF. The CDR3 nucleotides read TGTGCCAGCAGCTCGCGGACAGAAAAGAAACTGTTTTTT. The entire variable domain, with the rest obtained from reference TRBV7-2 and TRBJ1-4, is as follows: GAGVSQSPSNKVTEKGKDVELRCDPISGHTALYWYRQSLGQGLEFLIYFQGNSAPDKSGLPSDRFSAERTGGSVSTLTIQRTQQEDSAVYLCASSSRTEKKLFFGSGTQLSVL.

J is TRBJ2-5 and V is TRBV7-8; possible D gene TRBD2, 5 bases. Germline-derived CDR1 and CDR2 are SGHVS and FQNEAQ. The V end lost 5 bases, the J end lost 7 bases, and 11 bases lay between the germline ends. The CDR3 consists of 12 residues. The CDR3 DNA follows: TGTGCCAGCAGCCCCCGCCGGGGGACCCAGTACTTC. Protein: CASSPRRGTQYF.

In its sample, this clone was seen once. The rearrangement uses TRBV23-1 and TRBJ1-1; tentatively, D is TRBD1 (5 bases). TRBV23-1 is labeled an ORF, and its function is uncertain. The CDR3 consists of 12 residues. CDR3 DNA sequence: TGCGCGCGGGGGGGTATGAACACTGAAGCTTTCTTT. Encoded protein: CARGGMNTEAFF.

This clone was seen more than once but under ten times. The chain recombines TRBV7-6 with TRBJ1-1; TRBD1 is a possible D gene (5 bases). The V end was cut by 5 bases, the J end by 1 base, with 8 bases between. Germline loops: CDR1 SGHVS, CDR2 FNYEAQ. This CDR3 comprises 13 residues. CDR3 in DNA: TGTGCCAGCAGCCTACAGGAGAACACTGAAGCTTTCTTT. Amino acids: CASSLQENTEAFF.

The chain has TRBV15 and TRBJ2-3, with D uncertain. Germline V gene data show CDR1 as LNHNV and CDR2 as YYDKDF (reference sequence). The V gene lost 5 bases and the J gene lost 2 bases, with 11 bases spanning the gap. This CDR3 is built from 14 residues. CDR3: CATSLRLSTDTQYF. Written as DNA, the CDR3 is TGTGCCACCAGCCTACGACTCTCCACAGATACGCAGTATTTT.

The chain uses TRBV18 and TRBJ2-3, with TRBD2 identical over 8 bases. CDR1 is KGHSH, CDR2 LQKENI, per germline. V was pared by 2 bases and J by 0 bases, with 4 bases of the junction left unmatched. The CDR3 sequence is 16 residues long. This CDR3 is CASSPSSGPSTDTQYF. In DNA, the CDR3 is TGTGCCAGCTCACCATCTAGCGGGCCTAGCACAGATACGCAGTATTTT.

The chain employs TRBV6-2 or TRBV6-3 and TRBJ2-3; 8 nucleotides match TRBD2. Looked up from germline, CDR1 is MNHEY and CDR2 is SVGEGT. V shed 0 bases, J shed 4 bases, and the junction held 9 bases outside the gene matches. There are 17 residues in the CDR3. Here the CDR3 DNA reads TGTGCCAGCAGTTACTCCGGGACTAGAGTTGGTGCAGATACGCAGTATTTT. This encodes CASSYSGTRVGADTQYF.